These 16 T cell receptor beta chains were sequenced from one sample in a study of blood T cell repertoires in COVID-19. The repertoire was sequenced with immunoSEQ multiplex PCR; TCRdb's copy has only in-frame clones and lacks some. The sample holds more than 95,000 clones; 84% are singletons and the top ten take over 10%. Sequencing was carried out using peripheral blood. These receptors all come from a human donor in a cohort sampled during active or convalescent COVID-19.

The chain combines TRBV4-1 with TRBJ2-7; weak D call: TRBD1 (5 bases). Per the germline V gene, CDR1 is MGHRA and CDR2 is YSYEKL. The V and J ends lost 1 base and 2 bases respectively, with 9 bases between them. This CDR3 region has 14 residues. CDR3: CASSQAPGPYEQYF. CDR3 in DNA: TGCGCCAGCAGCCAAGCACCAGGGCCCTACGAGCAGTACTTC.

Points on this clone: Compared with germline, one end of the junction differs, possibly owing to a read error. The chain links TRBV6-6 to TRBJ1-1, with D perhaps TRBD1 (6 bases). The CDR3 runs 12 residues. Germline V gene sequence: CDR1 MNHNY, CDR2 SVGAGI (reference sequence). CDR3 sequence (DNA): TGTGCCAGCAGTTACTCGATCGAACAGGGAGATTTT. Translated: CASSYSIEQGDF.

This clone has a count of ten or more. The chain has TRBV7-3 and TRBJ2-3; a possible D gene is TRBD2 (5 bases). Trimming cost V 5 bases and J 2 bases, with 8 bases left between them. The CDR3 is 13 amino acids. Germline loops: CDR1 SGHTA, CDR2 FQGTGA. The CDR3 loop is CASSHDYTDTQYF. The CDR3 DNA is TGTGCCAGCAGCCACGACTACACAGATACGCAGTATTTT.

This clone was observed a few times. The rearrangement uses TRBV11-2 and TRBJ2-1; weak D call: TRBD2 (6 bases). Germline assignment: CDR1 SGHAT and CDR2 FQNNGV. The CDR3 loop spans 14 amino acids. Deletions cut 5 bases from V and 5 bases from J, with 13 bases between. CDR3 DNA: TGTGCCAGCAGCACCCGGGACTGGAACAATGAGCAGTTCTTC. Translating it yields CASSTRDWNNEQFF. The entire variable domain, with the rest obtained from reference TRBV11-2 and TRBJ2-1, is as follows: EAGVAQSPRYKIIEKRQSVAFWCNPISGHATLYWYQQILGQGPKLLIQFQNNGVVDDSQLPKDRFSAERLKGVDSTLKIQPAKLEDSAVYLCASSTRDWNNEQFFGPGTRLTVL.

The chain employs TRBV7-2 and TRBJ2-3, with D tentatively TRBD2 (6 bases). The germline gives CDR1 SGHTA, CDR2 FQGNSA. There are 15 residues in the CDR3. V lost 4 bases to trimming and J lost 2 bases, with 13 bases between them. The CDR3 DNA is TGTGCCAGCAGCTCGAACGGGGGATACACAGATACGCAGTATTTT. This translates into CASSSNGGYTDTQYF.

This chain joins TRBV5-1 and TRBJ2-2; 10 nucleotides agree with TRBD2. The CDR3 has 16 amino acids. V lost 2 bases, J lost 3 bases, and 4 bases stayed unmatched. Germline CDR1 SGHRS, CDR2 YFSETQ. CDR3 coding DNA: TGCGCCAGCAGCTTCAACAGCGGGGGGGACACCGGGGAGCTGTTTTTT. Translation: CASSFNSGGDTGELFF.

V gene TRBV3-1 (or the pseudogene TRBV3-2) combines with J gene TRBJ2-7; 15 positions agree with TRBD2. The V gene end was trimmed by 5 bases and the J gene end by 4 bases; junction bases not matched to a gene: 12. The CDR3 runs 18 residues. CDR1 LGHDT and CDR2 YNNKEL come from the germline V gene (reference sequence). Here the CDR3 reads CASSSGLAGGPVAYEQYF. CDR3 DNA sequence: TGTGCCAGCAGCTCTGGACTAGCGGGGGGGCCAGTTGCGTACGAGCAGTACTTC.

This rearrangement joins TRBV6-5 to TRBJ1-2; D is uncertain. The length of the CDR3 is 12 residues. Trimming pared 6 bases from V and 0 bases from J, leaving 5 bases between. Looked up from germline, CDR1 is MNHEY and CDR2 is SVGAGI. The CDR3 region is CASSRANYGYTF. The CDR3 DNA reads TGTGCCAGCAGCCGGGCTAACTATGGCTACACCTTC.

The chain is built from TRBV5-4 and TRBJ1-2, with D perhaps TRBD1 (5 bases). Germline CDR1 SGHNT, CDR2 YYREEE (reference sequence). The CDR3 consists of 13 residues. V lost 1 base and J 7 bases, leaving 11 bases between the germline ends. CDR3 in DNA: TGTGCCAGCAGCTTGCTGGTGGGGGGTGGCTACACCTTC. Its protein is CASSLLVGGGYTF.

The V and J genes are TRBV7-9 and TRBJ2-3, with TRBD2 identical over 11 bases. This CDR3 region has 15 residues. The germline gives CDR1 SEHNR, CDR2 FQNEAQ (reference sequence). J gave up 6 bases and V 7 bases, and 9 bases lay outside the gene matches. CDR3 in DNA: TGTGCCAGCACCCCGGCGGCTAGCGGGGGGGATACGCAGTATTTT. Translation: CASTPAASGGDTQYF. Together with reference TRBV7-9 and TRBJ2-3, the CDR3 gives the full variable domain: DTGVSQNPRHKITKRGQNVTFRCDPISEHNRLYWYRQTLGQGPEFLTYFQNEAQLEKSRLLSDRFSAERPKGSFSTLEIQRTEQGDSAMYLCASTPAASGGDTQYFGPGTRLTVL.

The chain is built from TRBV10-2 and TRBJ1-1; D uncertain. With 6 bases removed from V and 3 bases from J, the gap between germline ends came to 11 bases. This CDR3 region has 13 residues. In germline, CDR1 is WSHSY, CDR2 SAAADI. The CDR3, as DNA: TGCGCCAGCAGCGTCGTGGAGTACACTGAAGCTTTCTTT. Translation gives CASSVVEYTEAFF.

This rearrangement joins TRBV6-1 to TRBJ1-1; the D is unclear. CDR1 is MNHNS, CDR2 SASEGT, per germline. The V end was cut by 0 bases, the J end by 4 bases, with 9 bases between. This CDR3 spans 14 amino acids. This CDR3 is CASSEALFSTEAFF. For the CDR3, the DNA is TGTGCCAGCAGTGAAGCGCTTTTTAGCACTGAAGCTTTCTTT.

V is TRBV5-4 and J is TRBJ2-1; 9 bases match TRBD1. The length of the CDR3 is 15 residues. Germline-derived CDR1 and CDR2 are SGHNT and YYREEE (reference sequence). Unmatched junction bases numbered 4, after V lost 4 bases and J lost 2 bases. CDR3 nucleotides: TGTGCCAGCAGCCCCCGGGACAGGGCCTACAATGAGCAGTTCTTC. This codes for CASSPRDRAYNEQFF. The full variable domain, with the rest looked up from reference TRBV5-4 and TRBJ2-1, is ETGVTQSPTHLIKTRGQQVTLRCSSQSGHNTVSWYQQALGQGPQFIFQYYREEENGRGNFPPRFSGLQFPNYSSELNVNALELDDSALYLCASSPRDRAYNEQFFGPGTRLTVL.

The V gene is TRBV5-1, the J gene TRBJ1-1; D unclear. The germline V and J ends were trimmed by 5 bases and 3 bases, with 14 bases remaining between them. The germline CDR1 and CDR2 sequences are SGHRS and YFSETQ. This CDR3 region has 14 residues. In DNA, the CDR3 is TGCGCCAGCAGACCGGGGAGGAGAGACACTGAAGCTTTCTTT. Protein sequence: CASRPGRRDTEAFF.

This sequence joins TRBV7-8 and TRBJ1-1; D not resolved. V was cut by 1 base and J by 1 base, with 7 bases left in between. Germline V lookup: CDR1 SGHVS, CDR2 FQNEAQ. This CDR3 is 14 amino acids long. The CDR3 spells CASSLVAGNTEAFF. The CDR3 nucleotides read TGTGCCAGCAGCTTAGTTGCGGGGAACACTGAAGCTTTCTTT.

A few counts support this clone. The rearrangement joins TRBV20-1 to TRBJ1-1, with no clear D. The V end lost 5 bases, the J end lost 4 bases, and 8 bases lay between the germline ends. The CDR3 spans 11 residues. Per the germline V gene, CDR1 is DFQATT and CDR2 is SNEGSKA (reference sequence). The CDR3 DNA reads as TGCAGTGCTCACGGGATCACTGAAGCTTTCTTT. It codes for CSAHGITEAFF.